The 9 T cell receptor beta chains in this list originate from one sample, sequenced in a study of blood T cell repertoires in COVID-19. This table comes from immunoSEQ multiplex PCR, and its TCRdb copy is limited to in-frame clones, with some not included. The sample consists of 250,000 or so clones, just under 85% of them appearing once. Material for sequencing was peripheral blood. The receptors originated from a woman aged 60-70 years with active or convalescent COVID-19.

The CDR3 is CASRLLTDTQYF. For the CDR3, the DNA is TGTGCCAGCCGTCTTCTCACAGATACGCAGTATTTT. The chain has TRBV2 and TRBJ2-3; D gene ambiguous. Trimming pared 8 bases from V and 2 bases from J, leaving 8 bases between. Germline V gene sequence: CDR1 SNHLY, CDR2 FYNNEI. This CDR3 is 12 amino acids long.

The J gene is TRBJ2-5, the V gene TRBV4-1; D not certain. Germline CDR1 reads MGHRA; CDR2 reads YSYEKL. This CDR3 has 16 amino acids. V gave up 2 bases and J gave up 0 bases, with 13 bases separating them. CDR3 sequence: CASSQLGSFYQETQYF. The CDR3 DNA follows: TGCGCCAGCAGCCAACTTGGCAGTTTTTACCAAGAGACCCAGTACTTC.

This rearrangement joins TRBV18 to TRBJ2-5; 9 bases are shared with TRBD1. CDR3 length: 16 amino acids. V lost 2 bases, J lost 5 bases, and 9 bases stayed unmatched. Per germline, CDR1 KGHSH and CDR2 LQKENI. The CDR3 region is CASSPSGQGRTETQYF. CDR3 sequence (DNA): TGTGCCAGCTCACCATCTGGACAGGGGAGGACGGAGACCCAGTACTTC. The full variable domain, its missing parts supplied by reference TRBV18 and TRBJ2-5, is NAGVMQNPRHLVRRRGQEARLRCSPMKGHSHVYWYRQLPEEGLKFMVYLQKENIIDESGMPKERFSAEFPKEGPSILRIQQVVRGDSAAYFCASSPSGQGRTETQYFGPGTRLLVL.

The chain carries TRBV7-2 and TRBJ2-7, with D possibly TRBD1 on 6 matching bases. Trimming cost V 2 bases and J 2 bases, with 10 bases left between them. Germline V gives CDR1 SGHTA, CDR2 FQGNSA. The CDR3 totals 14 residues. The chain's CDR3 is CASSLRAGAYEQYV. CDR3 nucleotides: TGTGCCAGCAGCTTAAGGGCAGGGGCCTACGAGCAGTACGTC.

This chain uses TRBV6-5 with TRBJ2-7, with 7 nucleotides matching TRBD2. J lost 0 bases, V lost 8 bases, and 10 bases had no gene match. Germline assignment: CDR1 MNHEY and CDR2 SVGAGI. This CDR3 has 15 amino acids. CDR3 sequence (DNA): TGTGCCAGCGGGAGGGTGACAGCAGGCTCCTACGAGCAGTACTTC. Encoded protein: CASGRVTAGSYEQYF.

The V call is TRBV19, the J call TRBJ2-1; D might be TRBD2 (6 bases). The CDR3 has 14 amino acids. Germline V gene sequence: CDR1 LNHDA, CDR2 SQIVND (reference sequence). V was trimmed by 4 bases and J by 2 bases, leaving 9 bases between them. CDR3 coding DNA: TGTGCCAGTAGTAGCGGGACTCCCTACAATGAGCAGTTCTTC. This encodes CASSSGTPYNEQFF.

The chain links TRBV6-1 to TRBJ2-5, with D perhaps matching TRBD2 (6 bases). The CDR3 covers 19 residues. V gave up 3 bases and J gave up 1 base, with 24 bases separating them. Germline CDR1 is MNHNS and CDR2 is SASEGT. The CDR3 coding sequence is TGTGCCAGCAGTGAGAGGGAGGCAGGGAGTTTAGGACGCCAAGAGACCCAGTACTTC. Its translation: CASSEREAGSLGRQETQYF.

This sequence joins TRBV19 and TRBJ1-6; a weak D match, TRBD1 (6 bases). Trimming removed 6 bases from V and 8 bases from J, with 17 bases in between. CDR1 is LNHDA and CDR2 is SQIVND in the germline V gene (reference sequence). The CDR3 consists of 15 residues. CDR3 DNA sequence: TGTGCCAGTAGCGCATTCCGGGCAGGGGATTCACCCCTCCACTTT. This encodes CASSAFRAGDSPLHF.

The chain joins TRBV7-2 to TRBJ2-2; the match to TRBD2 covers 8 bases. Germline lookup yields CDR1 SGHTA and CDR2 FQGNSA. The CDR3 consists of 15 residues. The V gene end was trimmed by 3 bases and the J gene end by 3 bases; junction bases not matched to a gene: 3. CDR3 sequence reads: CASSLAGGYTGELFF. CDR3 coding DNA: TGTGCCAGCAGCTTGGCGGGGGGCTACACCGGGGAGCTGTTTTTT.